This T cell receptor beta chain comes out of a study of T cell changes during pregnancy in multiple sclerosis. The data were produced by immunoSEQ multiplex PCR, yet TCRdb's version contains in-frame clones alone and is incomplete. The sample lists approximately 61,000 clones, about 91% occurring once. This TCR was sampled from a female donor in good health, enrolled as a control in a pregnancy study. The sample here was peripheral blood, taken after pregnancy.

The CDR3 DNA sequence: TGTGCCAGCAGCGTAGAGGCGGCATATGAGCAGTTCTTC. It yields the protein CASSVEAAYEQFF. This chain links TRBV9 with TRBJ2-1; D is unclear. CDR3 length: 13 residues. V shed 0 bases and J shed 8 bases, with 9 bases lying between them. The V gene's germline CDR1 is SGDLS and CDR2 YYNGEE.